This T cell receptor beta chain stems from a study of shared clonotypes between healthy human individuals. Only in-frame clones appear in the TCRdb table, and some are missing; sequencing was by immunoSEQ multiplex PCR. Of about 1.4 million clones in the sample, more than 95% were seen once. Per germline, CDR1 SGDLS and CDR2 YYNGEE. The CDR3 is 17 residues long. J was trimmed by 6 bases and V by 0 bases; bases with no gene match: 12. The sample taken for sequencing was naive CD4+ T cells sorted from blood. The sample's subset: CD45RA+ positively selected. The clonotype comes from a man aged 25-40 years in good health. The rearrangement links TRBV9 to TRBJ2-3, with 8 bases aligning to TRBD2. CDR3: CASSVELAGKVGDTQYF. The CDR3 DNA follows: TGTGCCAGCAGCGTAGAGTTAGCGGGAAAGGTAGGGGATACGCAGTATTTT.